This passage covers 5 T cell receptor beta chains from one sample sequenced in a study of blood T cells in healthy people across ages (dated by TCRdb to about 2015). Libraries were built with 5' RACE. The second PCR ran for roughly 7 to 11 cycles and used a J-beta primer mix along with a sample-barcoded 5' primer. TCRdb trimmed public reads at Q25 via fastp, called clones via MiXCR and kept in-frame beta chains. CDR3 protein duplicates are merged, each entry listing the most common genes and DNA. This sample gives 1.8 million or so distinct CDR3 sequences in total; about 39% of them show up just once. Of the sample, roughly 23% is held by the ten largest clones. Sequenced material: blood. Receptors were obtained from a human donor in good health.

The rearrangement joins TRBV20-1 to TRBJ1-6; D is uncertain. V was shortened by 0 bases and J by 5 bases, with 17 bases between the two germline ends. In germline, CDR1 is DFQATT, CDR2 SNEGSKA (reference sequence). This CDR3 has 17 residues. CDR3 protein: CSARDLRELPNNSPLHF. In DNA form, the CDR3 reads TGCAGTGCTAGAGATTTACGAGAGCTTCCGAATAATTCACCCCTCCACTTT.

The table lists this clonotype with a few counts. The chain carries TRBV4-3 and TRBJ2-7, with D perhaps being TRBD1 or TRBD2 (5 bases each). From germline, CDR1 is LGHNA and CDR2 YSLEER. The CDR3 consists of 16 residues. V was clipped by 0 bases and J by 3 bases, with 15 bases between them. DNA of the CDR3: TGCGCCAGCAGCCAAGATCGGGGACGGGGCGGCTACGAGCAGTACTTC. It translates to CASSQDRGRGGYEQYF.

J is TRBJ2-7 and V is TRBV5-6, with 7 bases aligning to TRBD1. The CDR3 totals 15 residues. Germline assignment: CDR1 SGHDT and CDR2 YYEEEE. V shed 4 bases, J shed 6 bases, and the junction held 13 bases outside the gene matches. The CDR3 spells CASSRRATGFGEQYF. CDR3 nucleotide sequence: TGTGCCAGCAGCCGCCGCGCGACAGGGTTCGGCGAGCAGTACTTC.

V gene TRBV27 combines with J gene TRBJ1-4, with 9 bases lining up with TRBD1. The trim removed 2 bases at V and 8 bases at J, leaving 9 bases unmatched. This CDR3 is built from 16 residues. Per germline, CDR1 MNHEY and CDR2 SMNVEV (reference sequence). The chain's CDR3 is CASSLNPHRGREKLFF. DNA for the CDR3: TGTGCCAGCAGTTTAAATCCCCACAGGGGGCGCGAAAAACTGTTTTTT.

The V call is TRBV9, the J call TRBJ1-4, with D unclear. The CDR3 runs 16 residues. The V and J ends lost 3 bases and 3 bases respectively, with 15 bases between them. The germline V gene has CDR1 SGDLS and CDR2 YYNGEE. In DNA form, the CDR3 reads TGTGCCAGCAGCGGGGGAGAGGGAAGACCTAATGAAAAACTGTTTTTT. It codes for CASSGGEGRPNEKLFF. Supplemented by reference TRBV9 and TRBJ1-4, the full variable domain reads DSGVTQTPKHLITATGQRVTLRCSPRSGDLSVYWYQQSLDQGLQFLIQYYNGEERAKGNILERFSAQQFPDLHSELNLSSLELGDSALYFCASSGGEGRPNEKLFFGSGTQLSVL.